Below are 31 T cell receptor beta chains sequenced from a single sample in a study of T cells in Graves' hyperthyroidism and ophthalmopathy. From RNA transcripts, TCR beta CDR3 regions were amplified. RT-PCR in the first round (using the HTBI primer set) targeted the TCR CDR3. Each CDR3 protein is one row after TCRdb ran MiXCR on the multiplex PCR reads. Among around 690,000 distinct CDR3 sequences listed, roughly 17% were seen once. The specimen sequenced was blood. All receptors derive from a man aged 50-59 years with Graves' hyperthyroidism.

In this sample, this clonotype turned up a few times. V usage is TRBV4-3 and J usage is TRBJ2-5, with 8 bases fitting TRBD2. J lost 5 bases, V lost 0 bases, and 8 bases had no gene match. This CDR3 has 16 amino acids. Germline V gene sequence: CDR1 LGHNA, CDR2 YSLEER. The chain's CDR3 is CASSQDPAGASETQYF. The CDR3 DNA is TGCGCCAGCAGCCAAGATCCAGCGGGAGCATCGGAGACCCAGTACTTC.

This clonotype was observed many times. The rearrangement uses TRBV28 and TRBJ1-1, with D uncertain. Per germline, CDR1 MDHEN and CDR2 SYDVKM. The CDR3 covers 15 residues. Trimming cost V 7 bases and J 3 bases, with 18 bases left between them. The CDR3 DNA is TGTGCCAGCACGCATCAAGGACGGGCCTACACTGAAGCTTTCTTT. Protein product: CASTHQGRAYTEAFF.

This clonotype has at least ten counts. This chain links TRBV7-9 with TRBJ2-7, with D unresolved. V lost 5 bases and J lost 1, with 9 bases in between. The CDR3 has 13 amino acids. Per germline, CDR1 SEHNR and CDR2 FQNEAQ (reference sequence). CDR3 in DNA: TGTGCCAGCAGCAACTACGGATCCTACGAGCAGTACTTC. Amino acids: CASSNYGSYEQYF. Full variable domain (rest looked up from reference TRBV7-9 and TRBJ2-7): DTGVSQNPRHKITKRGQNVTFRCDPISEHNRLYWYRQTLGQGPEFLTYFQNEAQLEKSRLLSDRFSAERPKGSFSTLEIQRTEQGDSAMYLCASSNYGSYEQYFGPGTRLTVT.

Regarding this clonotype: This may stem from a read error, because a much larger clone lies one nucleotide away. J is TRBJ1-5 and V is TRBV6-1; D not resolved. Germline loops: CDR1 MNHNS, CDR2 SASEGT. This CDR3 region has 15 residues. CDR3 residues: CASSEALRADQPRHF. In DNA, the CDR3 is TGTGCCAGCAGTGAAGCGCTTAGGGCGGATCAGCCCCGGCATTTT.

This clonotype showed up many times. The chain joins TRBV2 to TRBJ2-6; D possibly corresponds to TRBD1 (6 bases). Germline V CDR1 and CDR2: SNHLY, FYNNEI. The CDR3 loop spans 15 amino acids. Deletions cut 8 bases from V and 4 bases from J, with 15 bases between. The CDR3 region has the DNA TGTGCCAGCGGATTACAGGGTTACGGGGCCAACGTCCTGACTTTC. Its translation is CASGLQGYGANVLTF.

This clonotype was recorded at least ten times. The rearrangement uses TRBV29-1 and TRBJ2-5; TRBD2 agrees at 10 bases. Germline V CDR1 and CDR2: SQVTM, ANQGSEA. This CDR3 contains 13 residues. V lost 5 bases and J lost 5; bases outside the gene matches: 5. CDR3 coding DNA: TGCAGCGTTCTTATGGGACTAGCGGAGACCCAGTACTTC. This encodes CSVLMGLAETQYF.

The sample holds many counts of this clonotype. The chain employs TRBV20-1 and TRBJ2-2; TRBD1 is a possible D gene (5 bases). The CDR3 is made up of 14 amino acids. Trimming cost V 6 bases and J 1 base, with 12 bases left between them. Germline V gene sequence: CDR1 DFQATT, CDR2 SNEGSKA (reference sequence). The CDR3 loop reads CSAPGHQNTGELFF. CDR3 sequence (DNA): TGCAGTGCCCCAGGACACCAGAACACCGGGGAGCTGTTTTTT.

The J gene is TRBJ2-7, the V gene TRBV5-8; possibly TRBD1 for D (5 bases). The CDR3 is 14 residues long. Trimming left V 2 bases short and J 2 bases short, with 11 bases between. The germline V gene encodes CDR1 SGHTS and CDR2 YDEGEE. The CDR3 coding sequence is TGTGCCAGCAGCTTCCGCAGGGTGGCCTACGAGCAGTACTTC. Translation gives CASSFRRVAYEQYF.

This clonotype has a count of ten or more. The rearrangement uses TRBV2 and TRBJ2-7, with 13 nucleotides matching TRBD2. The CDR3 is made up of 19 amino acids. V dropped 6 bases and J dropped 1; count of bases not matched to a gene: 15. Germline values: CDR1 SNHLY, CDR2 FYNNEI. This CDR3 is CASSPRLAGGTRGSYEQYF. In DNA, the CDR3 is TGTGCCAGCAGCCCACGACTAGCGGGAGGAACCCGTGGGTCCTACGAGCAGTACTTC.

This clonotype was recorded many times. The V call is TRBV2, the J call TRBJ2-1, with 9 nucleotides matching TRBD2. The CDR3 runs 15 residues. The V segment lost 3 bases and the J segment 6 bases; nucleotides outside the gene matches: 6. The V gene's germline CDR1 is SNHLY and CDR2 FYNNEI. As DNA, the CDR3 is TGTGCCAGCAGTGATCTGCGGGAGGGCCGCAATGAGCAGTTCTTC. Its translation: CASSDLREGRNEQFF.

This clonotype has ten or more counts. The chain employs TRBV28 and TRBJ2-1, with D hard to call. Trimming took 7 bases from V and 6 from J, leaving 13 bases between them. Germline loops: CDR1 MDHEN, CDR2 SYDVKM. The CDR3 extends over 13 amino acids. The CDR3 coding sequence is TGTGCCAGCACCGTGGACGGGCTCAATGAGCAGTTCTTC. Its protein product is CASTVDGLNEQFF.

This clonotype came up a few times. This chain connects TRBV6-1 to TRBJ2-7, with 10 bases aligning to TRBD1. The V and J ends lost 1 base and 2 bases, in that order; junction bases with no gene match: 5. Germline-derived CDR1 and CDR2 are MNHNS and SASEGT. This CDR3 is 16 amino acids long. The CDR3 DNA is TGTGCCAGCAGTGAAGGGACGGGACAGGGGACCTACGAGCAGTACTTC. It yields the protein CASSEGTGQGTYEQYF.

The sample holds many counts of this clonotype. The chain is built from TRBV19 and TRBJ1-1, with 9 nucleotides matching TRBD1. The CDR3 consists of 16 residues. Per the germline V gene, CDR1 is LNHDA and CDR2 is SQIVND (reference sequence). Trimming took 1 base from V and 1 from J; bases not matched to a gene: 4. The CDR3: CASSIASGQGNTEAFF. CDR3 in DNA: TGTGCCAGTAGTATAGCCTCGGGACAGGGGAACACTGAAGCTTTCTTT.

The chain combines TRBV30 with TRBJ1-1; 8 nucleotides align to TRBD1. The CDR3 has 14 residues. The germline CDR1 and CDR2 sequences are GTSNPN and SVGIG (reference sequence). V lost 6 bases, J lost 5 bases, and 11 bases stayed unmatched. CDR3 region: CACTMSGQGTEAFF. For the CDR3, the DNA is TGTGCCTGCACCATGAGTGGACAGGGTACTGAAGCTTTCTTT.

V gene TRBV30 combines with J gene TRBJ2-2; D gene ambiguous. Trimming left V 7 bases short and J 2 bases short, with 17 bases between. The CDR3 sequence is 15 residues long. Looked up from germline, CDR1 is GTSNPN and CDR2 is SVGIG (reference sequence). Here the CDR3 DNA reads TGTGCCTATAGAAACCGGCTTACAAACACCGGGGAGCTGTTTTTT. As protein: CAYRNRLTNTGELFF.

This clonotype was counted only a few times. As DNA, the CDR3 is TGTGCCAGCTCACCATTGGAGGACAGGGCGTACACTGAAGCTTTCTTT. Amino acid sequence: CASSPLEDRAYTEAFF. The rearrangement joins TRBV18 to TRBJ1-1; 8 nucleotides align to TRBD1. V trimming: 2 bases; J trimming: 3 bases; junction bases outside the gene matches: 8. This CDR3 has 16 residues. Per germline, CDR1 KGHSH and CDR2 LQKENI.

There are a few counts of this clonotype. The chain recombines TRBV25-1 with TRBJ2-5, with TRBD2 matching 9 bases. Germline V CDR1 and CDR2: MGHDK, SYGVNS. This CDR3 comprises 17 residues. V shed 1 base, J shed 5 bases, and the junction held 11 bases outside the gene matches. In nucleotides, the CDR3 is TGTGCCAGCAGTGAATGGAGTAGCGGGAGAGAGTGGGAGACCCAGTACTTC. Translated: CASSEWSSGREWETQYF.

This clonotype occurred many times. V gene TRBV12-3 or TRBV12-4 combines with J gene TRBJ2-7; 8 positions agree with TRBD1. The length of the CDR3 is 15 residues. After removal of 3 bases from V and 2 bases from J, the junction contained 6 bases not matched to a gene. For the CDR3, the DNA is TGTGCCAGCAGTTTTAACAGGGGGTATACCTACGAGCAGTACTTC. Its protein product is CASSFNRGYTYEQYF.

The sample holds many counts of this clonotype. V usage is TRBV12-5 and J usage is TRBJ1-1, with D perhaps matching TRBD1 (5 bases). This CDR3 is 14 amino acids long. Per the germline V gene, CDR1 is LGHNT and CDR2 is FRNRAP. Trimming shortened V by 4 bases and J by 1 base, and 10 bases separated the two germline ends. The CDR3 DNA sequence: TGTGCTAGTGGTTGGGGGAGTCCGAACACTGAAGCTTTCTTT. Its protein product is CASGWGSPNTEAFF.

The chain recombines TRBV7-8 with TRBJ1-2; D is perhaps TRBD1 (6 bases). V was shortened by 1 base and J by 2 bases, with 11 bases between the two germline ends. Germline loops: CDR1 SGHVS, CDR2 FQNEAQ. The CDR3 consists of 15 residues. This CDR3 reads CASSLVGGPNYGYTF. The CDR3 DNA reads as TGTGCCAGCAGCTTAGTTGGGGGGCCCAACTATGGCTACACCTTC.

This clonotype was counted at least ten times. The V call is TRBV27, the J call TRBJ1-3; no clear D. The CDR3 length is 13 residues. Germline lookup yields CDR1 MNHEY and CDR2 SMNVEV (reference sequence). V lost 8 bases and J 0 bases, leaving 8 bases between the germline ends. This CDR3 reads CASSQISGNTIYF. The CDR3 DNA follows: TGTGCCAGCTCACAGATCTCTGGAAACACCATATATTTT.

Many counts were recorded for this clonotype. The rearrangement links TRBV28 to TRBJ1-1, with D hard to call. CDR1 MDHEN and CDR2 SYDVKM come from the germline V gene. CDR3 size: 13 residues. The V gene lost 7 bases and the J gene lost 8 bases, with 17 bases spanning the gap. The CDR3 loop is CASTLRRSAEAFF. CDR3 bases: TGTGCCAGCACCCTAAGGCGGAGTGCAGAAGCTTTCTTT.

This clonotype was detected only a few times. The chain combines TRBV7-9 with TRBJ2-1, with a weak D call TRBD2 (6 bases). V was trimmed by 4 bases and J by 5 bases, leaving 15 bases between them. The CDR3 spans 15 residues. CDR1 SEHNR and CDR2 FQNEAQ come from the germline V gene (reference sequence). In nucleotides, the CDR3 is TGTGCCAGCAGCTCGGGAGCAGGGTTCAACAATGAGCAGTTCTTC. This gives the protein CASSSGAGFNNEQFF.

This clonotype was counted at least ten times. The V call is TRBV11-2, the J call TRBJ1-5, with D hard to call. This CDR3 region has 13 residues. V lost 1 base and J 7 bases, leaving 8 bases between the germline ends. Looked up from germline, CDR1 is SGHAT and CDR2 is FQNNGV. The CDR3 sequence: CASSLVPEQPQHF. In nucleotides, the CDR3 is TGTGCCAGCAGCTTAGTCCCAGAACAGCCCCAGCATTTT.

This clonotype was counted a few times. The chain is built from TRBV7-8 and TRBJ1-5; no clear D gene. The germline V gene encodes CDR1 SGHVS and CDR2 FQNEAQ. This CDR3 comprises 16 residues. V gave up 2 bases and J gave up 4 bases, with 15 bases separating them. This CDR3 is CASSLLPDSRNQPQHF. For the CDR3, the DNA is TGTGCCAGCAGCTTACTTCCGGACTCCAGGAATCAGCCCCAGCATTTT. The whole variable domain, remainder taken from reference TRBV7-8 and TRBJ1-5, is GAGVSQSPRYKVAKRGQDVALRCDPISGHVSLFWYQQALGQGPEFLTYFQNEAQLDKSGLPSDRFFAERPEGSVSTLKIQRTQQEDSAVYLCASSLLPDSRNQPQHFGDGTRLSIL.

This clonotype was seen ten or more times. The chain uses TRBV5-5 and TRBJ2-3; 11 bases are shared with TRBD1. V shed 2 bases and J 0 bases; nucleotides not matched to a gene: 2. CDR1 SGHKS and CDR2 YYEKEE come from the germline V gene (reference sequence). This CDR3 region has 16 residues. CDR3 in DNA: TGTGCCAGCAGCTTCCGGGACAGGGGGAGCACAGATACGCAGTATTTT. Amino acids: CASSFRDRGSTDTQYF.

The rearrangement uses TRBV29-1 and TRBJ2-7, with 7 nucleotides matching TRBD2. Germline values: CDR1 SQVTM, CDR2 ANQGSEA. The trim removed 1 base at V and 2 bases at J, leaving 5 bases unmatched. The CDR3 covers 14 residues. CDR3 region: CSVEGPSGAYEQYF. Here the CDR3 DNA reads TGCAGCGTTGAAGGGCCTAGCGGAGCCTACGAGCAGTACTTC.

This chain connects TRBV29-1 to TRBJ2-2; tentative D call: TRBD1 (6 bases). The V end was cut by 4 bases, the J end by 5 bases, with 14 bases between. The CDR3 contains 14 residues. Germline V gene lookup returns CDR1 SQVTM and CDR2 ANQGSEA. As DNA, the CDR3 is TGCAGCGTTGGAGCCGTTCAGGGGACCGGGGAGCTGTTTTTT. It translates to CSVGAVQGTGELFF.

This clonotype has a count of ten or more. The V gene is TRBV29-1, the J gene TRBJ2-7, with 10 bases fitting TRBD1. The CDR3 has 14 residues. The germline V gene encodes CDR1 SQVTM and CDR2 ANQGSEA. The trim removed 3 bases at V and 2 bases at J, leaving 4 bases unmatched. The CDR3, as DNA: TGCAGCGTTGATGGGGACAGGGGCACCTACGAGCAGTACTTC. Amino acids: CSVDGDRGTYEQYF.

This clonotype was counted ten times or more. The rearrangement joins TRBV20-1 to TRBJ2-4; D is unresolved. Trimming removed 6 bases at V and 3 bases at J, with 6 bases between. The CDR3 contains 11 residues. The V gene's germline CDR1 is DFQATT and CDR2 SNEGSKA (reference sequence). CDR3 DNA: TGCAGTGCCGACGACAAAAACATTCAGTACTTC. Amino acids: CSADDKNIQYF.

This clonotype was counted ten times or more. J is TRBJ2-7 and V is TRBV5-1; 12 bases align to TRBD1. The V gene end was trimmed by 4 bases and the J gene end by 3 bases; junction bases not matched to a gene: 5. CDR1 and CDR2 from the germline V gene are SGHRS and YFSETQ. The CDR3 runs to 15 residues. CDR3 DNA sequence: TGCGCCAGCAGCGGGGGGACAGGGGGCGGCTACGAGCAGTACTTC. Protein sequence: CASSGGTGGGYEQYF.